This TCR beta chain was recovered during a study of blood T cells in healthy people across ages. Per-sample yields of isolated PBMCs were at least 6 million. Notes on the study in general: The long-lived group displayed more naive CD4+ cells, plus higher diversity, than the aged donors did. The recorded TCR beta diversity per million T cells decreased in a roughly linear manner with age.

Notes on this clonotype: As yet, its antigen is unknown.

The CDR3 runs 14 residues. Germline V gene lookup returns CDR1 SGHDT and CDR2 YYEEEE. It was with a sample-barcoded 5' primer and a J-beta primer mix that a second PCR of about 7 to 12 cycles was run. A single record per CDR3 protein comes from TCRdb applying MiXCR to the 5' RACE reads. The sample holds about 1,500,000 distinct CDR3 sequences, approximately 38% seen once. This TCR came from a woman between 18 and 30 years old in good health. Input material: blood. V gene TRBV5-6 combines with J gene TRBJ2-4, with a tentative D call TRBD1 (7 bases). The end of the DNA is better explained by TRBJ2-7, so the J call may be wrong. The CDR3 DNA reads TGTGCCAGCAGCCAGGGGGGTCTTTCGTCCGAGCAGTACTTC. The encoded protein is CASSQGGLSSEQYF.